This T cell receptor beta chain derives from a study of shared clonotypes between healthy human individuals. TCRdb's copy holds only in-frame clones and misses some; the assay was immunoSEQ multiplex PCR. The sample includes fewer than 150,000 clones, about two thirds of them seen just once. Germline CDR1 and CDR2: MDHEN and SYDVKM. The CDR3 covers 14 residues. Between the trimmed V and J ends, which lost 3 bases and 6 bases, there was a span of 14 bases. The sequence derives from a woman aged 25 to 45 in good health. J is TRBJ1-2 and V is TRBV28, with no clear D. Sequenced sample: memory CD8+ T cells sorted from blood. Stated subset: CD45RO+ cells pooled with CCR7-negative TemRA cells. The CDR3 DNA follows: TGTGCCAGCAGTTTGTCTAAGGGAGGAGATGGCTACACCTTC. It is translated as CASSLSKGGDGYTF.